This T cell receptor (beta chain) was sequenced for a study of shared clonotypes between healthy human individuals. For the study at large: For every donor, three CD4 naive, three CD4 memory, two CD8 naive and one CD8 memory plates were used.

Details on this clone: Its specificity is unknown.

TCRdb's copy holds only in-frame clones and misses some; the assay was immunoSEQ multiplex PCR. The sample shows about 2.4 million clones, over 85% of them seen only once. Study-level findings and limits: The donor pool, a small one, limited the genetic and exposure-history diversity represented.

This CDR3 comprises 16 residues. Deletions cut 5 bases from V and 4 bases from J, with 21 bases between. CDR1 is LNHDA, CDR2 SQIVND, per germline (reference sequence). The chain links TRBV19 to TRBJ2-7; D possibly corresponds to TRBD1 (5 bases). The TCR comes from a man aged 18 to 29 in good health. Some clones in this sample may be carry-over from other donors' samples. The source material was naive CD4+ T cells from PBMCs. The subset was: CD45RA+ positively selected. Here the CDR3 DNA reads TGTGCCAGTAGTCTCAGACCGGACAACTCCTTATACGAGCAGTACTTC. Its translation is CASSLRPDNSLYEQYF. Combining the CDR3 with reference TRBV19 and TRBJ2-7 gives the whole variable domain DGGITQSPKYLFRKEGQNVTLSCEQNLNHDAMYWYRQDPGQGLRLIYYSQIVNDFQKGDIAEGYSVSREKKESFPLTVTSAQKNPTAFYLCASSLRPDNSLYEQYFGPGTRLTVT.